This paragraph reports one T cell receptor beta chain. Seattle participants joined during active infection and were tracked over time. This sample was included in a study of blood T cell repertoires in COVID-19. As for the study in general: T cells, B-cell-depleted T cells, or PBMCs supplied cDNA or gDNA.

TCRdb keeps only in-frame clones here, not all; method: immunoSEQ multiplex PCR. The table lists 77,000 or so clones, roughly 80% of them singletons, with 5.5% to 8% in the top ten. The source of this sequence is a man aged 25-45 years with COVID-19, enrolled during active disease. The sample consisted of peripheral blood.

CDR3 in DNA: TGTGCCAGCAGCTCATTAGGGGGGGCGCTGGGCTACACCTTC. Its protein is CASSSLGGALGYTF. V and J are TRBV9 and TRBJ1-2, with a tentative D call TRBD1 (6 bases). The CDR3 extends over 14 amino acids. CDR1 is SGDLS, CDR2 YYNGEE, per germline. Trimming left V 4 bases short and J 8 bases short, with 18 bases between.